These 7 T cell receptor beta chains originate from one sample sequenced in a study of cytomegalovirus exposure and HLA in healthy donors (dated by TCRdb to 2016 to 2017). Library preparation used the immunoSEQ multiplex PCR assay. For the multiplex PCR, a mixture combining 60 forward primers for TCR Vbeta segments and 13 reverse primers for TCR Jbeta segments was used. TCRdb mirrors the immuneACCESS table, restricted to in-frame sequences. Some clones are absent from its copies; in checked studies, under half trace to an unresolved V gene, and the reason for the others is unknown. For this sample the table gives about 160,000 clones, of which roughly four fifths were detected only once. The ten most abundant clones make up over 1.1% of the sample. The sequencing input was PBMCs. These receptors were taken from a man aged 60 to 69 in good health and CMV-seronegative.

For this clone: This specimen includes other DNA sequences encoding the same CDR3. J is TRBJ1-1 and V is TRBV6-5; TRBD1 agrees at 7 bases. Germline V gene data show CDR1 as MNHEY and CDR2 as SVGAGI. There are 13 residues in the CDR3. J gave up 0 bases and V 7 bases, and 2 bases lay outside the gene matches. In DNA form, the CDR3 reads TGTGCCAGCAACAGGGGTCTGAACACTGAAGCTTTCTTT. Protein sequence: CASNRGLNTEAFF.

Details on this clone: One end of the junction does not line up with germline, which may come from a read error. This rearrangement joins TRBV7-9 to TRBJ2-1; 8 bases are a match to TRBD2. The CDR3 sequence is 15 residues long. The germline gives CDR1 SEHNR, CDR2 FQNEAQ (reference sequence). DNA of the CDR3: TGTTCCAGCAGCTTAGGCGGACTAGCCGACAATGAGCAGTTCTTC. Translated, it gives CSSSLGGLADNEQFF.

The chain is built from TRBV9 and TRBJ2-7, with 10 bases matching TRBD2. The V and J ends lost 0 bases and 2 bases, in that order; junction bases with no gene match: 5. The germline CDR1 and CDR2 sequences are SGDLS and YYNGEE. This CDR3 is 16 amino acids long. Here the CDR3 reads CASSVGGLAPTYEQYF. The CDR3 nucleotides read TGTGCCAGCAGCGTAGGGGGACTAGCGCCCACCTACGAGCAGTACTTC.

This clone was counted a few times. This rearrangement joins TRBV15 to TRBJ1-5, with D possibly matching TRBD1 (6 bases). Germline lookup yields CDR1 LNHNV and CDR2 YYDKDF (reference sequence). This CDR3 has 15 residues. The germline V and J ends were trimmed by 0 bases and 6 bases, with 12 bases remaining between them. The CDR3, as DNA: TGTGCCACCAGCAGAGATAGGACAGTCGGTCAGCCCCAGCATTTT. It codes for CATSRDRTVGQPQHF.

The chain links TRBV2 to TRBJ1-2; perhaps TRBD1 as D (5 bases). V was clipped by 3 bases and J by 6 bases, with 11 bases between them. CDR3 length equals 13 residues. Germline CDR1 SNHLY, CDR2 FYNNEI. The CDR3 DNA follows: TGTGCCAGCAGTGAGGGACTGGGCGATGGCTACACCTTC. It specifies CASSEGLGDGYTF.

The genes are TRBV4-1 and TRBJ2-2, with TRBD1 as a possible D gene (5 bases). The CDR3 runs 14 residues. The V end was cut by 2 bases, the J end by 6 bases, with 10 bases between. In germline, CDR1 is MGHRA, CDR2 YSYEKL. The CDR3 region is CASSQQGWPGELFF. As DNA, the CDR3 is TGCGCCAGCAGCCAACAGGGTTGGCCCGGGGAGCTGTTTTTT.

The chain employs TRBV12-5 and TRBJ1-1, with D possibly TRBD1 on 5 matching bases. The CDR3 has 14 amino acids. Germline CDR1 and CDR2: LGHNT and FRNRAP. The V gene lost 2 bases and the J gene lost 5 bases, with 12 bases spanning the gap. CDR3 bases: TGTGCTAGTGGTTTGCCCGAAACAGGTACTGAAGCTTTCTTT. This codes for CASGLPETGTEAFF.